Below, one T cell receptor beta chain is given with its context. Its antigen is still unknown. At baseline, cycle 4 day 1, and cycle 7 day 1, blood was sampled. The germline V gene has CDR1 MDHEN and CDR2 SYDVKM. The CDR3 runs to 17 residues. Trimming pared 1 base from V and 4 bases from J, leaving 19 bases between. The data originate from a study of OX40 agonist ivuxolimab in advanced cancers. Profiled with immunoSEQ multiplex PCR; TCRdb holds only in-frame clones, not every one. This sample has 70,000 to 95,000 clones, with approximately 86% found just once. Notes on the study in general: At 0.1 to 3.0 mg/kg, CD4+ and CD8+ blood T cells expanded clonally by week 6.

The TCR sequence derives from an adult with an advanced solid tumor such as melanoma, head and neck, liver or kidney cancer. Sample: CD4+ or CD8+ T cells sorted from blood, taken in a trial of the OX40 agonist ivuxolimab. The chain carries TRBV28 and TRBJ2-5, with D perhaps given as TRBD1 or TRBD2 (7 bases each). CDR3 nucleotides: TGTGCCAGCAGTTTATATTGGGGGGGGCGGACAGGAGAGACCCAGTACTTC. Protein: CASSLYWGGRTGETQYF.